There are a few counts of the clone carrying this T cell receptor beta chain. Its target is unknown. This was the immunoSEQ v3 assay. Generated by immunoSEQ multiplex PCR, the TCRdb table keeps only in-frame clones and is missing some. Of 8,500 to 9,500 clones listed, roughly 80% are singletons. These data belong to a study of TIL therapy for anti-PD-1-resistant metastatic lung cancer. Looking at the study overall: Tumors carried a median about 1.6 non-synonymous mutations per megabase. Notes on the study in general: TIL cultures after expansion showed higher clonality and lower diversity than baseline tumor (median about 6% vs 30%).

Trimming cost V 1 base and J 0 bases, with 7 bases left between them. CDR1 is SGDLS and CDR2 is YYNGEE in the germline V gene. This CDR3 is 14 amino acids long. Time point indicated: pre-treatment sample, taken before nivolumab and TIL therapy. Tumor tissue came from excised metastases, mostly pleural nodules or supraclavicular lymph nodes. Tumors were harvested before any PD-1/PD-L1 blockade. This sequence joins TRBV9 and TRBJ1-1; no clear D gene. The TCR comes from a person aged 25-85 years with non-small cell lung cancer. The sequencing used tumor tissue, collected at baseline. This CDR3 reads CASSVSPVNTEAFF. CDR3 bases: TGTGCCAGCAGCGTATCGCCAGTGAACACTGAAGCTTTCTTT. The variable domain in full, with the rest retrieved from reference TRBV9 and TRBJ1-1, is DSGVTQTPKHLITATGQRVTLRCSPRSGDLSVYWYQQSLDQGLQFLIQYYNGEERAKGNILERFSAQQFPDLHSELNLSSLELGDSALYFCASSVSPVNTEAFFGQGTRLTVV.